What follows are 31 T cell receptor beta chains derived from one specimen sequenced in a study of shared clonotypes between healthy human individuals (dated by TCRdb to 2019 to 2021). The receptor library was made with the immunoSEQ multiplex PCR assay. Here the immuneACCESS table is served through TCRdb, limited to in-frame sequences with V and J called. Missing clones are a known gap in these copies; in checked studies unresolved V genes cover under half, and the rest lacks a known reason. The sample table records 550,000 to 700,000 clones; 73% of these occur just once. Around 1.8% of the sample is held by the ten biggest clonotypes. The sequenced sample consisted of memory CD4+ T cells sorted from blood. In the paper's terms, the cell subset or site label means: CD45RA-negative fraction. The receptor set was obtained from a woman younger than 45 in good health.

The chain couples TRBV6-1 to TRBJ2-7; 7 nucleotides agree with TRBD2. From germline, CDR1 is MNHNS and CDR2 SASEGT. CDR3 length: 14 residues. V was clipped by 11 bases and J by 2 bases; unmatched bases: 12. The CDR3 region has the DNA TGTGCCTCCCAGCGGGACGGAGGTACCTACGAGCAGTACTTC. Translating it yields CASQRDGGTYEQYF.

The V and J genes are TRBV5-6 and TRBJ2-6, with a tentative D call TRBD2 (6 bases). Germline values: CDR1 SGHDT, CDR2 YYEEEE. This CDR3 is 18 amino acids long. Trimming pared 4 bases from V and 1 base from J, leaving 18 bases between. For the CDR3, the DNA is TGTGCCAGCAGCCCGTTTATAGGGAGGCTATCTGGGGCCAACGTCCTGACTTTC. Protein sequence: CASSPFIGRLSGANVLTF.

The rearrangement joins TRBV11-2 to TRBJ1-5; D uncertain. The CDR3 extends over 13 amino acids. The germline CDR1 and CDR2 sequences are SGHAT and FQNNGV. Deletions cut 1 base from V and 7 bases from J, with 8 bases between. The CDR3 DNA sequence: TGTGCCAGCAGCTTAGGGGAAACCCAGCCCCAGCATTTT. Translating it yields CASSLGETQPQHF.

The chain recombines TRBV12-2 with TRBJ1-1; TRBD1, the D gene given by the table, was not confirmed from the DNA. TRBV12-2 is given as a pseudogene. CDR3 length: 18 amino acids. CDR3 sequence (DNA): TGTGCAAGTCGTCTTAGATTGACAGGAGGCCATCTAAAAGTTGAAGCTTTCTTT. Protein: CASRLRLTGGHLKVEAFF.

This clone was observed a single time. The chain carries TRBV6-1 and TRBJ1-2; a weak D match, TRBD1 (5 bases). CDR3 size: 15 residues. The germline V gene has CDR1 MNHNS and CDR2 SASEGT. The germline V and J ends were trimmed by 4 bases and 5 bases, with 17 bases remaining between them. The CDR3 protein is CASSGIDRDAYGYTF. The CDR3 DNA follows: TGTGCCAGCAGTGGGATAGACAGAGATGCTTATGGCTACACCTTC.

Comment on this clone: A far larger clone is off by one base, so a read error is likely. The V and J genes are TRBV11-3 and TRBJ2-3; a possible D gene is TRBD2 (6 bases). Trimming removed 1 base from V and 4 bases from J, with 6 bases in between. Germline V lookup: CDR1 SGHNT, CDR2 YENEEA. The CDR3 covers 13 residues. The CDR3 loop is CASSLAGADTQYF. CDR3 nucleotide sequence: TGTGCCAGCAGCTTAGCGGGAGCAGATACGCAGTATTTT.

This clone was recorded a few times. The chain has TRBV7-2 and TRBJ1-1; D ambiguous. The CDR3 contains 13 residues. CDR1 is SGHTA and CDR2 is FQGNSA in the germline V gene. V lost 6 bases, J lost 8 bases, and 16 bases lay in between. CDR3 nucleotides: TGTGCCAGCAGGATAGACCAGAGATTCGAAGCTTTCTTT. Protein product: CASRIDQRFEAFF.

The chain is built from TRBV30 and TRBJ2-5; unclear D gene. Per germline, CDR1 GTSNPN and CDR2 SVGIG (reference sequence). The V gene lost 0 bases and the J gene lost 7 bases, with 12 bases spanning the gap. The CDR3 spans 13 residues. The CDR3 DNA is TGTGCCTGGAGTGTACGAGGAGCGCGGACCCAGTACTTC. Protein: CAWSVRGARTQYF. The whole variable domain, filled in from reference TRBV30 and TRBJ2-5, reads SQTIHQWPATLVQPVGSPLSLECTVEGTSNPNLYWYRQAAGRGLQLLFYSVGIGQISSEVPQNLSASRPQDRQFILSSKKLLLSDSGFYLCAWSVRGARTQYFGPGTRLLVL.

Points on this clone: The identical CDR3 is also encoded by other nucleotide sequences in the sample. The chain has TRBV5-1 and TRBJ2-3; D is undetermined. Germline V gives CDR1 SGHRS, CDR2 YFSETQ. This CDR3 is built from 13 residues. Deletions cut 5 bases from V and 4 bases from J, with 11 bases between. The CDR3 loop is CASSDARADTQYF. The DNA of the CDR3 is TGCGCCAGCAGTGACGCACGGGCAGATACGCAGTATTTT.

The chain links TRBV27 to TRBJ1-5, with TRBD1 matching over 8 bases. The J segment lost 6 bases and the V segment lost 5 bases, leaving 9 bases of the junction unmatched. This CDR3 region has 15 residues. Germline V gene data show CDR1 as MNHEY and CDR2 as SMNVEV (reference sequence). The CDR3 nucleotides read TGTGCCAGCAGTCCACTGGACAGGGTTGCTCAGCCCCAGCATTTT. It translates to CASSPLDRVAQPQHF.

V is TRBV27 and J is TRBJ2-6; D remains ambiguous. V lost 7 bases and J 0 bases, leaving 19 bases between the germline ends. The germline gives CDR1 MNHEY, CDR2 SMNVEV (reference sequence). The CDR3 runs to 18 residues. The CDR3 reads CASTRRDKGFSGANVLTF. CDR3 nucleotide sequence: TGTGCCAGCACCCGAAGAGATAAGGGATTCTCTGGGGCCAACGTCCTGACTTTC.

CDR3 nucleotides: TGTGCCAGCAGCTCCCGCCCCTACGAGCAGTACTTC. Its translation: CASSSRPYEQYF. The chain uses TRBV11-2 and TRBJ2-7; the D is unclear. Germline CDR1 SGHAT, CDR2 FQNNGV. This CDR3 is built from 12 residues. The V gene lost 4 bases and the J gene lost 2 bases, with 6 bases spanning the gap.

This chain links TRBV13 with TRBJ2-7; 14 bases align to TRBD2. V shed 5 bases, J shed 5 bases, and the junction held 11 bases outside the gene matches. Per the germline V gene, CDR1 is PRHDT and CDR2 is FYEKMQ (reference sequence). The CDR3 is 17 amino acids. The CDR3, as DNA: TGTGCCAGCAGCAGATCCGGGACTAGCGGGAGATCCAACGAGCAGTACTTC. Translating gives CASSRSGTSGRSNEQYF.

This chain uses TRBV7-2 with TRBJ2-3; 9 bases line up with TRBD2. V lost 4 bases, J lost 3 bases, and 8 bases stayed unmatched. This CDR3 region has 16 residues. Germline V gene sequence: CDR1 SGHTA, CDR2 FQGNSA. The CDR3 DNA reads TGTGCCAGCAGCTGGGCGGGAGGGCATGGTACAGATACGCAGTATTTT. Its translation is CASSWAGGHGTDTQYF.

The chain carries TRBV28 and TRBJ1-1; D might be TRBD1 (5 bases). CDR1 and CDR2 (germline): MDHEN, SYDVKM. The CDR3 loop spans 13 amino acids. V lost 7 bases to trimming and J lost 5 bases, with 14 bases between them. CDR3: CASTGRVRTEAFF. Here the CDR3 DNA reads TGTGCCAGCACCGGCAGGGTGAGGACTGAAGCTTTCTTT.

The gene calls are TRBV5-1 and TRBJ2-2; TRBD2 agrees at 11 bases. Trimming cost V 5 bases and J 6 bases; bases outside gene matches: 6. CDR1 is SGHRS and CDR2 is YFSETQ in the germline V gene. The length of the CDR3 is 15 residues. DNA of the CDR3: TGCGCCAGCAGGCAACTAGCGGGAGTCCCCGGGGAGCTGTTTTTT. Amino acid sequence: CASRQLAGVPGELFF.

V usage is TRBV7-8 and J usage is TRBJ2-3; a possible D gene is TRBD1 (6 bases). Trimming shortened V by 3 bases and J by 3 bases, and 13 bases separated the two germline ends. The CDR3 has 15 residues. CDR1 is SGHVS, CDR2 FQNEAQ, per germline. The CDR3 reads CASSFLQGLTDTQYF. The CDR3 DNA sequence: TGTGCCAGCAGCTTTCTTCAGGGGTTGACAGATACGCAGTATTTT.

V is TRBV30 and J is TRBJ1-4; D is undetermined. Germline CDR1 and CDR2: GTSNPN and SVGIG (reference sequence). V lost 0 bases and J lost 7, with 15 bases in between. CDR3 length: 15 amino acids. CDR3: CAWSVGSSRVEKLFF. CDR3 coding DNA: TGTGCCTGGAGTGTTGGGTCATCGAGGGTTGAAAAACTGTTTTTT. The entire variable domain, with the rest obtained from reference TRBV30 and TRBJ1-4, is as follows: SQTIHQWPATLVQPVGSPLSLECTVEGTSNPNLYWYRQAAGRGLQLLFYSVGIGQISSEVPQNLSASRPQDRQFILSSKKLLLSDSGFYLCAWSVGSSRVEKLFFGSGTQLSVL.

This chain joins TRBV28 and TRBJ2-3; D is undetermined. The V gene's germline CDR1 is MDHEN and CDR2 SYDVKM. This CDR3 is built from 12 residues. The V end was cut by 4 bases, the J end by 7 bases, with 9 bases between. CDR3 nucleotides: TGTGCCAGCAGTTACGGCATGAATACGCAGTATTTT. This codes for CASSYGMNTQYF.

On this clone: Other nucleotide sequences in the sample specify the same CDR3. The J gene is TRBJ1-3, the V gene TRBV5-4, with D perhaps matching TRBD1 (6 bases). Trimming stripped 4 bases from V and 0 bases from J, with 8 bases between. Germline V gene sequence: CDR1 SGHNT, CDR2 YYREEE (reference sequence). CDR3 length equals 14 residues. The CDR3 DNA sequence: TGTGCCAGCAGCCTACAGGGCTCTGGAAACACCATATATTTT. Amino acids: CASSLQGSGNTIYF.

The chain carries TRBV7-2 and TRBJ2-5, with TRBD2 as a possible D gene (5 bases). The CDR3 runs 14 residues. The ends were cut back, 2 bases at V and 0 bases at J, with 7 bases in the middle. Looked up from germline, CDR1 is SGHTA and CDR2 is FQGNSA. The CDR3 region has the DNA TGTGCCAGCAGCTTACCGGGGAACCAAGAGACCCAGTACTTC. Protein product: CASSLPGNQETQYF.

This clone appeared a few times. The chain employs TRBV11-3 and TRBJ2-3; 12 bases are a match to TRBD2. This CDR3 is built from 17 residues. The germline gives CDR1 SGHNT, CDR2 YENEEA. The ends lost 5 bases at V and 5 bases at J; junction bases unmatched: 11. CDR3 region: CASSLNGLAGSGDTQYF. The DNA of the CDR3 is TGTGCCAGCAGCCTTAACGGACTAGCGGGATCTGGAGATACGCAGTATTTT.

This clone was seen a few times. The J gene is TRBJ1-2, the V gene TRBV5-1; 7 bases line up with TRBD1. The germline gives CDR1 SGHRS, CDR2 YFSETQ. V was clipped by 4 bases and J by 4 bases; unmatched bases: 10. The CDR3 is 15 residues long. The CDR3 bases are TGCGCCAGCAGCACTCCTGGGGGACAGTCCTATGGCTACACCTTC. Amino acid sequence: CASSTPGGQSYGYTF.

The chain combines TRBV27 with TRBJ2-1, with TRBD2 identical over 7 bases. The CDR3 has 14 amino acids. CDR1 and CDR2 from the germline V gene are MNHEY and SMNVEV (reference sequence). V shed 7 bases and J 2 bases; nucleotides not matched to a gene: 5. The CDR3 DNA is TGTGCCAGCACGCGGGAGAGGGCCTACAATGAGCAGTTCTTC. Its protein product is CASTRERAYNEQFF.

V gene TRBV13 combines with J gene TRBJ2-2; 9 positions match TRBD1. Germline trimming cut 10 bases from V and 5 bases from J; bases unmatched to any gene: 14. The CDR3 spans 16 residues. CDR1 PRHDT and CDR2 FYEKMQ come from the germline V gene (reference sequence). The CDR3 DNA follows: TGTGCCACCAATAAGATACGGGACAGGGAAACCGGGGAGCTGTTTTTT. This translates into CATNKIRDRETGELFF.

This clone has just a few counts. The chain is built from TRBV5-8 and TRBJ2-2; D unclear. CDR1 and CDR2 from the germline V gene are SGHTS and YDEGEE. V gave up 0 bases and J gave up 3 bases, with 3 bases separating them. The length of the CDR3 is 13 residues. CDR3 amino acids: CASSLVHTGELFF. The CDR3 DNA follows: TGTGCCAGCAGCTTGGTTCACACCGGGGAGCTGTTTTTT.

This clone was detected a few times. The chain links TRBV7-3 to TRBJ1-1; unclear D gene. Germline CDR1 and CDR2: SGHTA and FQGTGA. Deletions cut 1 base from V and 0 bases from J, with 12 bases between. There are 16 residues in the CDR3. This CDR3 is CASSLNHGGMNTEAFF. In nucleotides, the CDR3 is TGTGCCAGCAGCTTAAATCACGGAGGGATGAACACTGAAGCTTTCTTT.

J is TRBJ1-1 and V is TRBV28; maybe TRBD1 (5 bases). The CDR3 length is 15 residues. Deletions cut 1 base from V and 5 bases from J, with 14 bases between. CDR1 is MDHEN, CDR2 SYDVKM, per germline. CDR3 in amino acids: CASSLYQGGRTEAFF. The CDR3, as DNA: TGTGCCAGCAGTTTATATCAGGGTGGGCGAACTGAAGCTTTCTTT. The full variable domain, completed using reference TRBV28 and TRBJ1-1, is DVKVTQSSRYLVKRTGEKVFLECVQDMDHENMFWYRQDPGLGLRLIYFSYDVKMKEKGDIPEGYSVSREKKERFSLILESASTNQTSMYLCASSLYQGGRTEAFFGQGTRLTVV.

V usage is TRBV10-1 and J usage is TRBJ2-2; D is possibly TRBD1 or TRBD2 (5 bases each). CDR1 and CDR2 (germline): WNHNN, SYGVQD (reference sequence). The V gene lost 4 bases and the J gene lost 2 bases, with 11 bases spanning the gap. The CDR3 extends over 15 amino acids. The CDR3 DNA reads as TGCGCCAGCAGTGTGGGGACCCTTAACACCGGGGAGCTGTTTTTT. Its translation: CASSVGTLNTGELFF.

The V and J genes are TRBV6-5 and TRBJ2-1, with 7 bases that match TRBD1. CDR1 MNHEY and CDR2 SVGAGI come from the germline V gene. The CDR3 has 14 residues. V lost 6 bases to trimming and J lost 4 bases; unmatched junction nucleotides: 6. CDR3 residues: CASRGQRAYNEQFF. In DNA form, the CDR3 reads TGTGCCAGCAGGGGACAGCGAGCGTACAATGAGCAGTTCTTC.

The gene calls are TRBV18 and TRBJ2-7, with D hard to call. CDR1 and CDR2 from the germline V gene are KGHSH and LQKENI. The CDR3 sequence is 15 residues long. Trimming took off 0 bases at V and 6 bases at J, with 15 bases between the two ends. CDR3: CASSPPSPTRREQYF. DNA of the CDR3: TGTGCCAGCTCACCACCTTCACCGACAAGGCGCGAGCAGTACTTC.